This T cell receptor beta chain was observed in a study of T cells after posttransplantation cyclophosphamide listed by TCRdb under 2016. Broadly, across the study: Using TRB sequencing, the study followed how the T cell repertoire rebuilt after myeloablative bone marrow transplantation with posttransplantation cyclophosphamide given as GVHD prophylaxis. Up to 3 additional blood samples from 2 to 5.2 years after transplant were also TRB-sequenced in 3 patients, as was pretransplant blood from 4 patients. Because TRA and TRB clonality correlated tightly in about 9 samples, the subsequent TCR analyses were limited to TRB only. Antigen receptor sequencing covered samples from approximately 32 PTCy-treated patients and approximately 17 of their related bone marrow donors. TRB sequencing was performed on blood from all 35 or so PTCy patients with 1-year posttransplant specimens. Public TRB sequences were searched against a database of over 3,000 sequences associated with responses to pathogens, tumor antigens, self-antigens and alloantigens. What the authors observed across the whole study: Across more than 35 patients, recipient CMV seropositivity and CMV reactivation were highly associated with TRB clonality; PTCy diversity was similar to CNI/methotrexate controls. At 1-2 months, donor-recipient similarity was low but rose over the first year, and the later blood repertoires were often dominated by donor CD8+ memory clones. The TRB repertoires of T cells infiltrating skin or the GI tract showed only limited overlap with the TRB repertoires found in blood.

A word on this clone: The clone's antigen remains unknown. There are no base qualities to consult, and no much larger clone falls within one base.

This specimen's treatment or condition label, interpreted: high-dose cyclophosphamide on days +3 and +4 as single-agent GVHD prophylaxis. Busulfan and fludarabine conditioning, a related or unrelated marrow graft, and cyclophosphamide on days +3 and +4 were given to PTCy patients. The PTCy-treated patients were enrolled in a prospective multi-institutional clinical trial. Mononuclear cells from peripheral blood and bone marrow were separated by Ficoll-Hypaque density centrifugation and then cryopreserved. CD4+ and CD8+ T cells, including naive and memory subsets, were sorted by FACS on a FACSAria II. TRB sequencing used genomic DNA with the immunoSEQ assay at survey resolution or the hsTCRB kit. Turning to the authors' computational methods: The immunoSEQ software was used for initial read processing, and the LymphoSeq R package was used for repertoire analyses. Clonality was computed as 1 minus normalized Shannon entropy, and a Gini coefficient was also calculated for each TRB dataset. To infer phenotypes in unsorted samples, TRB sequences from sorted subsets of the recipient or donor were mapped onto the unsorted samples of the same recipient. TCRdb carries this immuneACCESS record with in-frame sequences only. Its versions omit some clonotypes, under half of them owing to an unresolved V gene in the studies checked, with the rest unexplained. V, J and clone size are those of that table, while D and trimming were read from the DNA. The sample has about 16,000 clones on record, around 94% of them singletons. The ten largest clones take up roughly 0.58% of the sample.

The CDR3 runs 15 amino acids, cysteine and phenylalanine included. Here the CDR3 DNA is all that survives: 45 bases in frame from base 1. V and J are trimmed by 4 bases and 5 bases, and the gene matches miss 5 bases of the junction. CDR1 and CDR2 are read off the germline V gene (reference sequence) as SEHNR and FQNEAQ. The chain couples TRBV7-9 to TRBJ1-2, with 12 bases aligning to TRBD1. The material sequenced was CD4+ T cells sorted from blood, taken after allogeneic stem cell transplant with posttransplant cyclophosphamide. The TCR originated in a male patient aged 60 to 75 who received an allogeneic stem cell transplant from a related donor and was CMV-positive. Some T cells may derive from the graft donor when a transplant has been performed. In nucleotides, the sequence is TGTGCCAGCAGCTCCGGGACAGGGGGCTTTTATGGCTACACCTTC. Its protein is CASSSGTGGFYGYTF.